Described below is a single T cell receptor (beta chain) sequence and its context. This clonotype was recorded at least ten times. Its antigen is not yet known. No base quality information exists; no much larger clone differs at one position. Trimming at the junction amounts to 0 bases on V and 7 bases on J, and the germline ends lie 15 bases apart. Looking up the germline V gene (reference sequence) yields CDR1 DFQATT and CDR2 SNEGSKA. Reading from cysteine to phenylalanine, the CDR3 counts 14 amino acids. This entry keeps only the CDR3 DNA: 42 bases, framed from base 1. Ficoll-Paque density gradient centrifugation was the method used to isolate PBMCs. This sample is drawn from a study of T-cell memory formation after mild COVID-19 (dated by TCRdb to the early 2020s). For the wider study: TCR sequence clusters from the two donors were found to be largely donor specific. T-cell clones expanding and contracting after mild COVID-19 in two donors were tracked by longitudinal TCRalpha and TCRbeta repertoire sequencing. The cohort was made up of two young adult volunteers, one female and one male, who were previously healthy. Overall study outcomes, separate from this receptor: SARS-CoV-2 specificity was not confirmed for the second-wave clones peaking on day 37. Only a couple of mild cases were covered in the study, and larger cohorts including severe cases with pre-infection samples were considered necessary. Contracting CD4+ clones were found mainly in CM and EM memory subsets, while CD8+ clones were enriched in EMRA. Clones that contracted from day 15 to 85 showed balanced CD4/CD8 phenotypes, whereas a second wave of clones that expanded from day 15 to 37 leaned towards CD4+. Some responding clones were found in pre-infection memory, which suggests that pre-existing cross-reactive memory T cells took part in the SARS-CoV-2 response.

Sequencer: Illumina NovaSeq 6000. cDNA libraries for TCRalpha and TCRbeta were prepared by 5'RACE using constant-segment primers, with sample barcodes and unique molecular identifiers added. RNA was extracted from every sample with Trizol reagent. The libraries were amplified in two PCR steps, and the second step added a second sample barcode and Illumina TruSeq adapters. Libraries were sequenced on an Illumina NovaSeq with 2 x 150 bp paired-end reads. Per the source publication's procedure: The reads were demultiplexed and collapsed into UMI-guided consensus sequences using migec v1.2.7. With mixcr v2.1.11, UMI consensuses were aligned to TRA and TRB V and J templates and assembled into clonotypes. A clonotype was counted as expanded or contracted only when both edgeR and NoisET called the clonotype significant, with the noise models trained on biological replicates. For edgeR calls, a false discovery rate-adjusted p below 0.01 and a log2 fold-change threshold of 1 were applied. PCA with hierarchical clustering of max-normalized trajectories of the 1000 most abundant clonotypes was used as exploratory dynamics analysis. Each responding clone was given a CD4 or CD8 phenotype based on the CD4+ and CD8+ repertoires, which had been sequenced separately. TCRdb applied fastp at Q25 and MiXCR to the public reads, then kept only in-frame beta chains. Each entry is one CDR3 protein sequence, shown with its most common DNA and genes. TCRdb's processing, not the study's, gives the V and J calls here. The sample includes about 57,000 distinct CDR3 sequences, with over 9% observed a single time. The ten top clones hold under 30% of the sample.

The chain joins TRBV20-1 to TRBJ1-2; the D gene is perhaps TRBD1, on 6 matching bases. The material sequenced was PBMCs or a T cell subset sorted from them (not recorded which). This receptor was identified in a young man who had mild COVID-19 (a few samples of this study predate the infection). The sample titles of this study are shuffled in the database, so cell type and time point are left out; the donor was told from shared clones. The DNA reads TGCAGTGCTAGAGATAGGGGGGGGACCGTTGGCTACACCTTC. The translation is CSARDRGGTVGYTF.